The 11 T cell receptor beta chains given below trace back to one sample, sequenced in a study of human T cells and chemical hapten exposure. TCRdb re-called the RACE reads through MiXCR, storing one row per CDR3 protein. The data contain about 51,000 distinct CDR3 sequences, about 9% of them singletons. The time point was: pre-sensitization, week 0. Treatment specified: therapeutic diphenylcyclopropenone sensitization with weekly scalp DPC. The sample was whole blood, taken in connection with sensitization to the hapten diphenylcyclopropenone (DPC). These receptors were collected from a woman between 35 and 50 years old with alopecia areata. Some clones in this sample may be carry-over from other donors' samples.

The chain couples TRBV2 to TRBJ2-3; 8 nucleotides line up with TRBD2. Germline V CDR1 and CDR2: SNHLY, FYNNEI. The CDR3 has 15 residues. J lost 6 bases, V lost 10 bases, and 15 bases had no gene match. The CDR3 DNA sequence: TGTGCCACGGGCGTAGTAAGCGGGGGATCCGATACGCAGTATTTT. Its translation: CATGVVSGGSDTQYF.

This clonotype appeared many times. This chain links TRBV27 with TRBJ1-1; TRBD1 matches 7 bases. This CDR3 has 15 residues. Looked up from germline, CDR1 is MNHEY and CDR2 is SMNVEV (reference sequence). Trimming cost V 6 bases and J 4 bases; bases outside gene matches: 11. The CDR3 DNA is TGTGCCAGCAGACCTTCCCAACAGGGGCTCACTGAAGCTTTCTTT. Its protein is CASRPSQQGLTEAFF.

The sample holds many counts of this clonotype. This sequence joins TRBV20-1 and TRBJ1-5; D is perhaps TRBD1 (6 bases). V was pared by 2 bases and J by 6 bases, with 14 bases between. Germline loops: CDR1 DFQATT, CDR2 SNEGSKA (reference sequence). CDR3 length: 14 residues. CDR3 sequence: CSARPGVVGQPQHF. CDR3 coding DNA: TGCAGTGCTAGACCAGGGGTAGTAGGTCAGCCCCAGCATTTT.

The V and J genes are TRBV4-1 and TRBJ2-5; the D gene is possibly TRBD1 (5 bases). This CDR3 region has 15 residues. The V end was cut by 1 base, the J end by 7 bases, with 16 bases between. The germline CDR1 and CDR2 sequences are MGHRA and YSYEKL. CDR3 in DNA: TGCGCCAGCAGCCAAGTGGGGCCTCAAAAAGGGACCCAGTACTTC. This encodes CASSQVGPQKGTQYF.

This clonotype appeared many times. The V and J genes are TRBV18 and TRBJ1-4; D remains unclear. Germline CDR1 KGHSH, CDR2 LQKENI. The CDR3 loop spans 15 amino acids. Trimming shortened V by 3 bases and J by 4 bases, and 12 bases separated the two germline ends. The CDR3 spells CASSPRHGDNEKLFF. The CDR3 DNA sequence: TGTGCCAGCTCACCCAGACACGGAGATAATGAAAAACTGTTTTTT.

Points on this clonotype: It may be a read error: a sequence one base away is much more abundant. V usage is TRBV2 and J usage is TRBJ1-6; D remains unclear. This CDR3 spans 15 amino acids. CDR1 is SNHLY and CDR2 is FYNNEI in the germline V gene. This CDR3 is CTSSDAGRYNSPLHF. CDR3 nucleotide sequence: TGTACCAGCAGTGACGCCGGGAGATATAATTCACCCCTCCACTTT.

In its sample, this clonotype was seen many times. The chain recombines TRBV6-7 with TRBJ2-1, with D perhaps matching TRBD2 (6 bases). TRBV6-7 is annotated as an ORF whose role is uncertain. There are 14 residues in the CDR3. Trimming took off 6 bases at V and 9 bases at J, with 18 bases between the two ends. The CDR3 DNA sequence: TGTGCCAGCAGAATACCGACTAGTTCTAGTGAGCAGTTCTTC. This translates into CASRIPTSSSEQFF.

This clonotype was detected many times. The CDR3 loop is CASSYPEETQPQHF. The CDR3 bases are TGTGCCAGCAGTTACCCCGAGGAGACTCAGCCCCAGCATTTT. The chain combines TRBV6-2 or TRBV6-3 with TRBJ1-5; no clear D gene. V lost 2 bases to trimming and J lost 6 bases, with 11 bases between them. The CDR3 consists of 14 residues. Germline V gene lookup returns CDR1 MNHEY and CDR2 SVGEGT.

This clonotype was picked up a small number of times. The chain links TRBV6-4 to TRBJ2-3; 7 bases match TRBD2. After removal of 3 bases from V and 2 bases from J, the junction contained 2 bases not matched to a gene. Per the germline V gene, CDR1 is MRHNA and CDR2 is SNTAGT. This CDR3 contains 14 residues. CDR3 nucleotide sequence: TGTGCCAGCAGTGAAGGGAGGGACACAGATACGCAGTATTTT. This encodes CASSEGRDTDTQYF.

This clonotype came up a few times. This chain connects TRBV2 to TRBJ1-1; D may be TRBD1 (5 bases). The germline CDR1 and CDR2 sequences are SNHLY and FYNNEI. The CDR3 length is 14 residues. V lost 6 bases and J 5 bases, leaving 16 bases between the germline ends. The CDR3 loop is CASRDGRGMTEAFF. The CDR3 nucleotides read TGTGCCAGCAGGGACGGACGGGGGATGACTGAAGCTTTCTTT.

The rearrangement links TRBV7-9 to TRBJ1-5; D call uncertain. Germline lookup yields CDR1 SEHNR and CDR2 FQNEAQ (reference sequence). The CDR3 has 14 amino acids. The V end lost 1 base, the J end lost 3 bases, and 7 bases lay between the germline ends. CDR3 amino acids: CASSLDSNNQPQHF. The CDR3 DNA is TGTGCCAGCAGCTTAGACTCAAACAATCAGCCCCAGCATTTT.